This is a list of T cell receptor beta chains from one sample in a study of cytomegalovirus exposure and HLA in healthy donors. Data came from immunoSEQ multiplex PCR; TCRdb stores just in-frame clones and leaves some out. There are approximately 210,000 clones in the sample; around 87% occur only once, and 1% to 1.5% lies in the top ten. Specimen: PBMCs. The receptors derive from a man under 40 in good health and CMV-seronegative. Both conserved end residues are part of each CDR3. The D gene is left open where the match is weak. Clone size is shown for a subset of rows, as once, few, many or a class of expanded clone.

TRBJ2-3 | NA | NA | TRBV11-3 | TGTGCCAGCAGCCTAGGGGGTAGCGCAGATACGCAGTATTTT | CASSLGGSADTQYF
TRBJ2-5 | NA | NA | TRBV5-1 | TGCGCCAGCAGAAGGTGGAGCCAAGAGACCCAGTACTTC | CASRRWSQETQYF
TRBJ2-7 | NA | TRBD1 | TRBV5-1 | TGCGCCAGCAGCTCCTGGGACAGGGTCCACGAGCAGTACTTC | CASSSWDRVHEQYF
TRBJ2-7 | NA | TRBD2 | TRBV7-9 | TGTGCCAGCAGCTCCGTAAATCTAGCGGGAACTCGTGAGCAGTACTTC | CASSSVNLAGTREQYF
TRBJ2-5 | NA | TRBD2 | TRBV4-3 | TGCGCCATCCAGCCAGCGGGGGGCTCACAAGAGACCCAGTACTTC | CAIQPAGGSQETQYF
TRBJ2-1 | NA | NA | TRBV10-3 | TGTGCCATCACCCGGGGGAGCTCCTACAATGAGCAGTTCTTC | CAITRGSSYNEQFF
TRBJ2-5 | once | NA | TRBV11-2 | TGTGCCAGCAGCTTAGTAAAACGAGGGCGGGAGACCCAGTACTTC | CASSLVKRGRETQYF
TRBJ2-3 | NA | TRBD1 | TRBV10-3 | TGTGCCATCAGTGACGTGACAGGGAAACACACAGATACGCAGTATTTT | CAISDVTGKHTDTQYF
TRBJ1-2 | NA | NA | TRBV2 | TGTGCCAGCAGCGCTCAGGGTAATGGCTACACCTTC | CASSAQGNGYTF
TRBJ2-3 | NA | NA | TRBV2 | TGTGCCAGCGGAAAGGAAAGGAGAAACTACTTT | CASGKERRNYF
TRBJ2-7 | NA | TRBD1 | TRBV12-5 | TGTGCTAGTGCCGCGGACAGGGCCTACGAGCAGTACTTC | CASAADRAYEQYF
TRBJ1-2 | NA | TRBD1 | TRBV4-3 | TGCGCCAGCAGCCAAGGACCGGGACAGGGGAACTATGGCTACACCTTC | CASSQGPGQGNYGYTF
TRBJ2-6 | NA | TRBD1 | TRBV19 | TGTGCCAGCGTCTCCACCGGGACAGGGGCCTCTGGGGCCAACGTCCTGACTTTC | CASVSTGTGASGANVLTF
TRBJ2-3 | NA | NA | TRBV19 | TGTGCCAGTAGTATCCTACAGACAGATACGCAGTATTTT | CASSILQTDTQYF
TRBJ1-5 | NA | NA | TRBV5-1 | TGCGCCAGCAGCTTGGGCGGGGATAGCAATCAGCCCCAGCATTTT | CASSLGGDSNQPQHF
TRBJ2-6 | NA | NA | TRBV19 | TGTGCCAGTAGTATAGTAGGAGCCTCTGGGGCCAACGTCCTGACTTTC | CASSIVGASGANVLTF